This T cell receptor (beta chain) was documented in a study of cytomegalovirus exposure and HLA in healthy donors. About the research overall: Around four fifths of several hundred genotyped donors fell in the Caucasian-associated ancestry cluster.

The donors gave bone marrow, and they were healthy. The PCR had 60 Vbeta and 13 Jbeta primers. Produced via immunoSEQ multiplex PCR; TCRdb's table is partial and in-frame only. The table has fewer than 250,000 clones, approximately 70% seen once. There are 15 residues in the CDR3. Looked up from germline, CDR1 is MGHRA and CDR2 is YSYEKL. Notes on this clone: Its antigen is not identified.

Overall study findings and caveats: Reportedly, cytomegalovirus status was diagnosed with high sensitivity and specificity. Among the sequence variants, a highly shared cluster was likely an artifact of sequencing.

This sequence was found in a woman younger than 45 in good health and CMV-seropositive. The sequenced sample was PBMCs. The chain has TRBV4-1 and TRBJ2-5; a possible D gene is TRBD1 (6 bases). With the DNA end fitting TRBJ2-7 better, the J assignment may be wrong. CDR3 protein: CASSPTSTGTHEQYF. CDR3 sequence (DNA): TGCGCCAGCAGCCCTACAAGTACAGGGACCCACGAGCAGTACTTC.